These 11 T cell receptor beta chains originate from one sample sequenced in a study of cytomegalovirus exposure and HLA in healthy donors. This PCR relied on a set of 60 Vbeta primers and 13 Jbeta primers. The method was immunoSEQ multiplex PCR; TCRdb's version includes in-frame clones alone and lacks a portion of them. Of over 150,000 clones listed, around 80% are singletons. Sequencing input: PBMCs. The origin of the receptors is a young man in good health and CMV-seropositive.

The chain couples TRBV29-1 to TRBJ1-1; no firm D call. V lost 7 bases to trimming and J lost 3 bases, with 12 bases between them. The germline V gene encodes CDR1 SQVTM and CDR2 ANQGSEA. The CDR3 contains 12 residues. The CDR3 DNA follows: TGCAGCGCCGCAGGTGCAGACACTGAAGCTTTCTTT. This translates into CSAAGADTEAFF.

V and J are TRBV5-1 and TRBJ1-4, with D unresolved. Germline CDR1 SGHRS, CDR2 YFSETQ. The CDR3 covers 14 residues. Trimming shortened V by 1 base and J by 2 bases, and 6 bases separated the two germline ends. The CDR3 DNA sequence: TGCGCCAGCAGCTTGTTCGGGACTAATGAAAAACTGTTTTTT. Translating gives CASSLFGTNEKLFF.

The CDR3 sequence is CASSQGWGGPTDTQYF. As DNA, the CDR3 is TGTGCCAGCAGCCAAGGATGGGGAGGGCCGACAGATACGCAGTATTTT. The chain joins TRBV4-2 to TRBJ2-3, with 7 nucleotides matching TRBD2. The CDR3 length is 16 residues. Germline V gene data show CDR1 as LGHNA and CDR2 as YNFKEQ. Trimming at V came to 1 base and at J to 3 bases, leaving 7 bases not matched to a gene.

The genes are TRBV28 and TRBJ2-4, with 7 bases matching TRBD2. This CDR3 region has 11 residues. V was clipped by 8 bases and J by 9 bases; unmatched bases: 4. Germline V gene sequence: CDR1 MDHEN, CDR2 SYDVKM. The CDR3 here is CASGGRGIQYF. For the CDR3, the DNA is TGTGCCAGCGGGGGGAGGGGCATTCAGTACTTC.

This clone was detected only a few times. The chain links TRBV7-9 to TRBJ2-4, with D maybe TRBD1 (8 bases). This CDR3 has 15 amino acids. With 1 base removed from V and 7 bases from J, the gap between germline ends came to 14 bases. Germline V CDR1 and CDR2: SEHNR, FQNEAQ (reference sequence). CDR3 amino acids: CASSLGEQGGNIQYF. As DNA, the CDR3 is TGTGCCAGCAGCTTAGGGGAACAGGGGGGGAACATTCAGTACTTC. Supplemented by reference TRBV7-9 and TRBJ2-4, the full variable domain reads DTGVSQNPRHKITKRGQNVTFRCDPISEHNRLYWYRQTLGQGPEFLTYFQNEAQLEKSRLLSDRFSAERPKGSFSTLEIQRTEQGDSAMYLCASSLGEQGGNIQYFGAGTRLSVL.

CDR3 residues: CASSENMMLAGDETQYF. The CDR3 DNA sequence: TGCGCCAGCAGTGAGAATATGATGCTAGCGGGAGATGAGACCCAGTACTTC. This chain uses TRBV10-2 with TRBJ2-5, with 10 bases fitting TRBD2. Trimming removed 2 bases from V and 5 bases from J; junction bases left unmatched: 11. Germline V gives CDR1 WSHSY, CDR2 SAAADI. The CDR3 has 17 residues.

The rearrangement uses TRBV2 and TRBJ2-7; the match to TRBD1 covers 10 bases. The ends lost 7 bases at V and 0 bases at J; junction bases unmatched: 9. The germline V gene encodes CDR1 SNHLY and CDR2 FYNNEI. The CDR3 runs 16 residues. The DNA of the CDR3 is TGTGCCAGCACCGTCCCCGGGACAGGGGTCTCCTACGAGCAGTACTTC. Translating gives CASTVPGTGVSYEQYF.

This clone is a singleton in its sample. The chain joins TRBV28 to TRBJ2-7; no firm D call. V lost 5 bases to trimming and J lost 0 bases, with 14 bases between them. The germline V gene has CDR1 MDHEN and CDR2 SYDVKM. The CDR3 is 15 amino acids. Written as DNA, the CDR3 is TGTGCCAGCAGTCCTAGGCCCAAGAGCTCCTACGAGCAGTACTTC. It encodes CASSPRPKSSYEQYF.

The CDR3 nucleotides are TGTGCCAGCAGACTCACTTCTGGGGCCAACGTCCTGACTTTC. This codes for CASRLTSGANVLTF. The chain uses TRBV6-6 and TRBJ2-6; no clear D. CDR1 MNHNY and CDR2 SVGAGI come from the germline V gene (reference sequence). This CDR3 contains 14 residues. Trimming took 6 bases from V and 1 from J, leaving 7 bases between them.

The rearrangement uses TRBV5-8 and TRBJ1-2, with TRBD1 identical over 8 bases. Unmatched junction bases numbered 10, after V lost 6 bases and J lost 3 bases. The CDR3 length is 15 residues. Germline CDR1 SGHTS, CDR2 YDEGEE. The CDR3 sequence is CASNFRGHYYYGYTF. CDR3 in DNA: TGTGCCAGCAACTTCAGGGGGCATTATTACTATGGCTACACCTTC.

The chain employs TRBV5-1 and TRBJ2-7; 9 bases are shared with TRBD1. CDR3 size: 16 residues. Losses at the gene ends were 2 bases for V and 6 bases for J; bases not matched to a gene: 12. CDR1 is SGHRS and CDR2 is YFSETQ in the germline V gene. The CDR3 reads CASSLTAGQGLSEQYF. CDR3 sequence (DNA): TGCGCCAGCAGCTTAACCGCGGGACAGGGACTCTCCGAGCAGTACTTC.